This record covers a single T cell receptor beta chain. No antigen is known for it. This sample was included in a study of cytomegalovirus exposure and HLA in healthy donors. General study points: Based on reports, TCR beta sequences accurately predicted HLA-A and HLA-B alleles for most subjects. More clonal expansion characterized HLA-associated TCR beta chains than equally common others in a later analysis. The analysis excluded some indistinguishable V segments, including TRBV6-2 and TRBV6-3.

Trimming took off 5 bases at V and 5 bases at J, with 13 bases between the two ends. The CDR3 runs 13 residues. Germline-derived CDR1 and CDR2 are SSHAT and FNYEAQ (reference sequence). PCR was performed using 60 Vbeta and 13 Jbeta primers. Produced via immunoSEQ multiplex PCR; TCRdb's table is partial and in-frame only. The top ten hold less than 2% of the sample, which has approximately 30,000 clones, roughly 44% seen once. The source is a woman aged 45-65 years in good health and CMV-seronegative. The source material was PBMCs. V gene TRBV7-7 combines with J gene TRBJ2-7, with TRBD1 as a possible D gene (7 bases). The CDR3 DNA reads TGTGCCAGCAGCCGCGACAGGGAGGACGAGCAGTACTTC. Amino acids: CASSRDREDEQYF.